What follows are 29 T cell receptor beta chains derived from one specimen sequenced in a study of early stage breast cancer tumors. Sequencing was performed with immunoSEQ multiplex PCR; in TCRdb, only in-frame clones are kept and a portion is missing. The sample has roughly 10,000 clones, 75% to 85% seen once. Sequencing used breast tumor tissue. These receptors all stem from a person aged 65-85 years with breast cancer.

This clone has just a few counts. V usage is TRBV7-9 and J usage is TRBJ1-2; a possible D gene is TRBD1 (5 bases). V was pared by 4 bases and J by 4 bases, with 13 bases between. Germline-derived CDR1 and CDR2 are SEHNR and FQNEAQ (reference sequence). This CDR3 is 14 amino acids long. The DNA of the CDR3 is TGTGCCAGCAGCTCCCTGACAGTTACCTATGGCTACACCTTC. Translation gives CASSSLTVTYGYTF.

This chain connects TRBV30 to TRBJ2-3; TRBD2 agrees at 7 bases. Germline assignment: CDR1 GTSNPN and CDR2 SVGIG (reference sequence). Germline trimming cut 1 base from V and 5 bases from J; bases unmatched to any gene: 6. The CDR3 runs to 14 residues. The CDR3 reads CAWSAGGEVDTQYF. CDR3 nucleotides: TGTGCCTGGAGTGCGGGGGGAGAGGTAGATACGCAGTATTTT.

The chain uses TRBV7-3 and TRBJ2-7; D uncertain. The CDR3 loop spans 13 amino acids. Trimming took 0 bases from V and 6 from J, leaving 9 bases between them. The germline gives CDR1 SGHTA, CDR2 FQGTGA. The CDR3 region has the DNA TGTGCCAGCAGCTTAACGAGGAGTAGCGAGCAGTACTTC. It yields the protein CASSLTRSSEQYF.

This clone appeared a single time. This chain joins TRBV27 and TRBJ1-1; no reliable D call. The CDR3 runs 13 residues. The V end lost 7 bases, the J end lost 1 base, and 10 bases lay between the germline ends. Germline lookup yields CDR1 MNHEY and CDR2 SMNVEV (reference sequence). CDR3 residues: CASKFWANTEAFF. The CDR3 nucleotides are TGTGCCAGCAAGTTTTGGGCGAACACTGAAGCTTTCTTT.

V gene TRBV2 combines with J gene TRBJ2-4; D possibly corresponds to TRBD2 (7 bases). This CDR3 has 16 amino acids. Germline-derived CDR1 and CDR2 are SNHLY and FYNNEI. The germline V and J ends were trimmed by 4 bases and 8 bases, with 21 bases remaining between them. The CDR3: CASSGYPQRGADIQYF. CDR3 bases: TGTGCCAGCAGTGGGTACCCTCAACGGGGGGCGGACATTCAGTACTTC.

Concerning this clone: Compared with germline, one end of the junction differs, possibly owing to a read error. The chain combines TRBV7-2 with TRBJ2-7; no clear D. In germline, CDR1 is SGHTA, CDR2 FQGNSA. There are 16 residues in the CDR3. The CDR3 spells CASTLGYYEARYEQYF. CDR3 DNA: TGTGCCAGCACCTTAGGCTATTATGAGGCGCGTTACGAGCAGTACTTC.

This clone has more than one count but fewer than ten. The rearrangement uses TRBV20-1 and TRBJ1-1; no reliable D call. The CDR3 is made up of 11 amino acids. From germline, CDR1 is DFQATT and CDR2 SNEGSKA (reference sequence). The V and J ends lost 5 bases and 4 bases respectively, with 8 bases between them. The CDR3 DNA reads as TGCAGTGCTTCCCGGAGCACTGAAGCTTTCTTT. This sequence encodes CSASRSTEAFF.

The chain combines TRBV11-3 with TRBJ1-6; TRBD1 might be the D (6 bases). Trimming removed 5 bases at V and 8 bases at J, with 16 bases between. Germline loops: CDR1 SGHNT, CDR2 YENEEA. This CDR3 region has 15 residues. CDR3: CASSIRQARDSPLHF. As DNA, the CDR3 is TGTGCCAGCAGCATCCGACAGGCCCGAGATTCACCCCTCCACTTT.

The gene calls are TRBV5-4 and TRBJ2-5; 8 bases map to TRBD1. The V gene end was trimmed by 4 bases and the J gene end by 7 bases; junction bases not matched to a gene: 6. The CDR3 contains 13 residues. The germline gives CDR1 SGHNT, CDR2 YYREEE (reference sequence). The CDR3 DNA follows: TGTGCCAGCAGCAAGGACAGGGACGGGACCCAGTACTTC. This translates into CASSKDRDGTQYF.

The V gene is TRBV7-9, the J gene TRBJ1-4, with 9 nucleotides matching TRBD1. CDR1 is SEHNR, CDR2 FQNEAQ, per germline (reference sequence). The CDR3 is 15 amino acids. The junction had 3 bases not matched to a gene; V was cut back by 3 bases and J by 4 bases. This chain's CDR3 is CASSLGTGRNEKLFF. The DNA for the CDR3 is TGTGCCAGCAGCTTGGGGACAGGGCGTAATGAAAAACTGTTTTTT.

The chain combines TRBV5-4 with TRBJ2-7; tentative D call: TRBD2 (6 bases). In germline, CDR1 is SGHNT, CDR2 YYREEE (reference sequence). The CDR3 extends over 15 amino acids. Trimming stripped 2 bases from V and 1 base from J, with 13 bases between. The CDR3 coding sequence is TGTGCCAGCAGCTTTAAGGCGGGGCCTTCCTACGAGCAGTACTTC. This translates into CASSFKAGPSYEQYF.

Relative to its sample, this clone is medium-sized (0.01 to 0.1%). The genes are TRBV5-5 and TRBJ1-1; 8 bases agree with TRBD1. The trim removed 3 bases at V and 5 bases at J, leaving 9 bases unmatched. Germline CDR1 SGHKS, CDR2 YYEKEE (reference sequence). This CDR3 is built from 15 residues. In nucleotides, the CDR3 is TGTGCCAGCAGCTGGACAGGGTCAGCGGGAACTGAAGCTTTCTTT. As protein: CASSWTGSAGTEAFF.

In its sample, this clone was seen a few times. The V gene is TRBV7-2, the J gene TRBJ1-5; TRBD1 might be the D (6 bases). Per the germline V gene, CDR1 is SGHTA and CDR2 is FQGNSA. V lost 6 bases, J lost 2 bases, and 11 bases lay in between. The CDR3 loop spans 14 amino acids. For the CDR3, the DNA is TGTGCCAGCAGTTGGGGGCGAGGCAATCAGCCCCAGCATTTT. Amino acid sequence: CASSWGRGNQPQHF.

V gene TRBV18 combines with J gene TRBJ2-5; TRBD1 matches at 8 bases. J was trimmed by 3 bases and V by 6 bases; bases with no gene match: 9. CDR3 length equals 15 residues. The germline CDR1 and CDR2 sequences are KGHSH and LQKENI. The CDR3 loop is CASSPGQGPEETQYF. The CDR3 region has the DNA TGTGCCAGCTCTCCCGGACAGGGACCGGAAGAGACCCAGTACTTC.

This clone was seen more than once but under ten times. The V and J genes are TRBV9 and TRBJ2-7; 9 bases fit TRBD2. J gave up 6 bases and V 0 bases, and 1 base lay outside the gene matches. The CDR3 consists of 13 residues. Germline V gene sequence: CDR1 SGDLS, CDR2 YYNGEE. The CDR3 coding sequence is TGTGCCAGCAGCGTAGTTAGCGGGAGCGAGCAGTACTTC. Translating it yields CASSVVSGSEQYF.

The chain has TRBV6-4 and TRBJ2-7; D is ambiguous. Trimming removed 5 bases from V and 2 bases from J, with 19 bases in between. Per germline, CDR1 MRHNA and CDR2 SNTAGT. There are 16 residues in the CDR3. The CDR3 DNA reads as TGTGCCAGCAGTTCCCGAGGCGGCATTAACACCTACGAGCAGTACTTC. This gives the protein CASSSRGGINTYEQYF.

The CDR3 DNA follows: TGTGCCACACCGGGACAGGGGAACTCTGGAAACACCATATATTTT. Protein: CATPGQGNSGNTIYF. V and J are TRBV18 and TRBJ1-3, with TRBD1 matching 10 bases. This CDR3 contains 15 residues. V lost 10 bases, J lost 0 bases, and 6 bases stayed unmatched. CDR1 and CDR2 from the germline V gene are KGHSH and LQKENI.

The genes are TRBV27 and TRBJ2-3, with 14 bases fitting TRBD2. V gave up 3 bases and J gave up 11 bases; unmatched junction bases: 10. This CDR3 has 16 amino acids. Germline V gene data show CDR1 as MNHEY and CDR2 as SMNVEV (reference sequence). Here the CDR3 reads CASSFTGTSGSSLQYF. The DNA of the CDR3 is TGTGCCAGCAGTTTCACCGGGACTAGCGGGAGCTCCCTGCAGTATTTT.

The V and J genes are TRBV7-2 and TRBJ1-2; D remains ambiguous. Germline-derived CDR1 and CDR2 are SGHTA and FQGNSA. This CDR3 is built from 13 residues. V lost 1 base and J 3 bases, leaving 6 bases between the germline ends. CDR3 residues: CASSLGAYYGYTF. The CDR3 nucleotides are TGTGCCAGCAGCTTAGGGGCCTACTATGGCTACACCTTC.

The V call is TRBV11-2, the J call TRBJ2-3; TRBD2 aligns across 12 bases. This CDR3 has 16 residues. Per the germline V gene, CDR1 is SGHAT and CDR2 is FQNNGV. J was trimmed by 6 bases and V by 1 base; bases with no gene match: 5. The CDR3 region has the DNA TGTGCCAGCAGCTTAGCCCTAGCGGGAGGGGCGGATACGCAGTATTTT. As protein: CASSLALAGGADTQYF.

V usage is TRBV7-8 and J usage is TRBJ2-2, with TRBD2 matching over 11 bases. V lost 6 bases, J lost 4 bases, and 10 bases stayed unmatched. From germline, CDR1 is SGHVS and CDR2 FQNEAQ. The CDR3 contains 17 residues. The CDR3 DNA is TGTGCCAGCAGGGGGGGAGTGGGACTAGCGGTCACCGGGGAGCTGTTTTTT. Translation: CASRGGVGLAVTGELFF.

The chain couples TRBV10-3 to TRBJ1-5; weak D call: TRBD1 (6 bases). Germline V gives CDR1 ENHRY, CDR2 SYGVKD. CDR3 length: 13 residues. Between the trimmed V and J ends, which lost 5 bases and 4 bases, there was a span of 9 bases. CDR3 nucleotide sequence: TGTGCCATCAGTCCCCAGGGGAATCAGCCCCAGCATTTT. Its protein product is CAISPQGNQPQHF.

CDR3 residues: CAISDQATYEQYF. CDR3 coding DNA: TGTGCCATCAGTGACCAGGCTACCTACGAGCAGTACTTC. This chain links TRBV10-3 with TRBJ2-7, with D uncertain. Germline V gene data show CDR1 as ENHRY and CDR2 as SYGVKD. The CDR3 extends over 13 amino acids. V shed 3 bases and J shed 2 bases, with 8 bases lying between them.

The chain recombines TRBV11-2 with TRBJ1-6; D possibly corresponds to TRBD1 (5 bases). Germline CDR1 and CDR2: SGHAT and FQNNGV. V shed 0 bases and J shed 11 bases, with 11 bases lying between them. The CDR3 is made up of 14 amino acids. The chain's CDR3 is CASSLDRDWTPLHF. The DNA of the CDR3 is TGTGCCAGCAGCTTAGATAGGGACTGGACACCCCTCCACTTT.

The chain recombines TRBV29-1 with TRBJ1-1; D unclear. V shed 4 bases and J shed 1 base, with 13 bases lying between them. CDR3 length: 14 residues. Germline V gene lookup returns CDR1 SQVTM and CDR2 ANQGSEA. The CDR3, as DNA: TGCAGCGTTGGGAGGGCTCTGGGGAACACTGAAGCTTTCTTT. This encodes CSVGRALGNTEAFF.

This clone was seen a handful of times. The rearrangement joins TRBV27 to TRBJ2-7; TRBD1 matches at 8 bases. Trimming removed 7 bases from V and 2 bases from J; junction bases left unmatched: 7. Germline V CDR1 and CDR2: MNHEY, SMNVEV (reference sequence). CDR3 length: 14 amino acids. The CDR3 is CASMVGTGAYEQYF. The CDR3 DNA reads TGTGCCAGCATGGTCGGGACAGGAGCCTACGAGCAGTACTTC.

The chain joins TRBV5-1 to TRBJ2-3; the match to TRBD1 covers 8 bases. V shed 0 bases, J shed 6 bases, and the junction held 3 bases outside the gene matches. CDR1 and CDR2 (germline): SGHRS, YFSETQ. CDR3 size: 14 residues. CDR3 bases: TGCGCCAGCAGCTTGGCCGGACAGGGTGATACGCAGTATTTT. Amino acids: CASSLAGQGDTQYF.

The rearrangement links TRBV9 to TRBJ1-1; D uncertain. V lost 2 bases to trimming and J lost 1 base, with 9 bases between them. The CDR3 is 14 amino acids. Germline values: CDR1 SGDLS, CDR2 YYNGEE. The CDR3 loop reads CASSVGGRNTEAFF. The CDR3 bases are TGTGCCAGCAGCGTCGGAGGGAGGAACACTGAAGCTTTCTTT. Combining the CDR3 with reference TRBV9 and TRBJ1-1 gives the whole variable domain DSGVTQTPKHLITATGQRVTLRCSPRSGDLSVYWYQQSLDQGLQFLIQYYNGEERAKGNILERFSAQQFPDLHSELNLSSLELGDSALYFCASSVGGRNTEAFFGQGTRLTVV.

The CDR3 loop is CASSFLQTGGGEQYF. CDR3 DNA sequence: TGCGCCAGCAGCTTTCTCCAGACAGGGGGCGGTGAGCAGTACTTC. The chain combines TRBV5-1 with TRBJ2-7; 10 bases fit TRBD1. The CDR3 is 15 amino acids. The V and J ends lost 2 bases and 7 bases, in that order; junction bases with no gene match: 9. Germline V CDR1 and CDR2: SGHRS, YFSETQ.